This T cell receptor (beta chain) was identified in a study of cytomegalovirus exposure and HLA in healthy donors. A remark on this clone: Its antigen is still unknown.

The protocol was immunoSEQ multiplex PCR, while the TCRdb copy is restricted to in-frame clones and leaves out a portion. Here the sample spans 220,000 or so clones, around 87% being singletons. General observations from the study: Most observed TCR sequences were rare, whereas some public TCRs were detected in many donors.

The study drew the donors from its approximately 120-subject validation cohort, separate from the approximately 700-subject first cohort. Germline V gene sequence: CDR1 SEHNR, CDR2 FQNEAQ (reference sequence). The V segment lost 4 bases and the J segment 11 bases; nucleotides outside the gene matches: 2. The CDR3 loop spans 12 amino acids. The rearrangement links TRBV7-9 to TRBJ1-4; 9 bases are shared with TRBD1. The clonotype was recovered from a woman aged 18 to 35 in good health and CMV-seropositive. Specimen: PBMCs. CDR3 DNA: TGTGCCAGCAGCTCCGGACAGGGGAAACTGTTTTTT. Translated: CASSSGQGKLFF.